The 15 T cell receptor beta chains given below trace back to one sample, sequenced in a study of T cells in Graves' hyperthyroidism and ophthalmopathy. RNA transcripts provided the source from which TCR beta CDR3 regions were amplified. First-round RT-PCR of the TCR CDR3 relied on the HTBI primer set. One entry per CDR3 protein results from TCRdb running MiXCR on the multiplex PCR reads. The repertoire has 300,000 to 350,000 distinct CDR3 sequences, around 14% of them found once; the top ten carry around 25%. Material: blood. The receptor source for this set is a woman aged 30 to 39 with Graves' hyperthyroidism.

This clonotype showed up just a few times. The chain links TRBV20-1 to TRBJ2-3; D call uncertain. Deletions cut 0 bases from V and 7 bases from J, with 20 bases between. Germline V gene lookup returns CDR1 DFQATT and CDR2 SNEGSKA (reference sequence). CDR3 length equals 16 residues. CDR3 sequence reads: CSARDWVGSGLNTQYF. CDR3 bases: TGCAGTGCTAGAGATTGGGTAGGATCTGGTTTAAATACGCAGTATTTT.

This clonotype was seen at least ten times. This chain joins TRBV2 and TRBJ2-5; D perhaps matches TRBD1 (6 bases). V was shortened by 10 bases and J by 2 bases, with 17 bases between the two germline ends. Germline-derived CDR1 and CDR2 are SNHLY and FYNNEI. The CDR3 totals 14 residues. The CDR3 nucleotides read TGTGCCACCCAGTCCAGGACAGCTCAAGAGACCCAGTACTTC. Protein sequence: CATQSRTAQETQYF. The whole variable domain, remainder taken from reference TRBV2 and TRBJ2-5, is EPEVTQTPSHQVTQMGQEVILRCVPISNHLYFYWYRQILGQKVEFLVSFYNNEISEKSEIFDDQFSVERPDGSNFTLKIRSTKLEDSAMYFCATQSRTAQETQYFGPGTRLLVL.

This clonotype was observed at least ten times. This chain connects TRBV20-1 to TRBJ2-5; perhaps TRBD2 as D (6 bases). Germline lookup yields CDR1 DFQATT and CDR2 SNEGSKA (reference sequence). This CDR3 region has 15 residues. Trimming left V 6 bases short and J 2 bases short, with 19 bases between. CDR3 region: CSAQPGTVTQETQYF. CDR3 coding DNA: TGCAGTGCCCAACCCGGGACTGTTACTCAAGAGACCCAGTACTTC.

This clonotype was detected ten times or more. The chain is built from TRBV15 and TRBJ2-3, with D hard to call. Germline CDR1 reads LNHNV; CDR2 reads YYDKDF (reference sequence). V shed 8 bases and J shed 6 bases, with 12 bases lying between them. This CDR3 is 12 amino acids long. CDR3 sequence (DNA): TGTGCCACCCGGATGGGCAGCGATACGCAGTATTTT. Its protein product is CATRMGSDTQYF.

This chain connects TRBV5-5 to TRBJ2-2; D gene uncertain. The V end lost 4 bases, the J end lost 4 bases, and 14 bases lay between the germline ends. The CDR3 is 15 residues long. Germline assignment: CDR1 SGHKS and CDR2 YYEKEE (reference sequence). DNA for the CDR3: TGTGCCAGCAGCCCCACGGCTAAGATCACCGGGGAGCTGTTTTTT. Protein: CASSPTAKITGELFF. The entire variable domain, with the rest obtained from reference TRBV5-5 and TRBJ2-2, is as follows: DAGVTQSPTHLIKTRGQQVTLRCSPISGHKSVSWYQQVLGQGPQFIFQYYEKEERGRGNFPDRFSARQFPNYSSELNVNALLLGDSALYLCASSPTAKITGELFFGEGSRLTVL.

The V call is TRBV19, the J call TRBJ2-5, with D uncertain. The V end lost 5 bases, the J end lost 7 bases, and 11 bases lay between the germline ends. This CDR3 contains 12 residues. Germline CDR1 LNHDA, CDR2 SQIVND (reference sequence). CDR3 coding DNA: TGTGCCAGTAGTCCCAGACCTGGGACCCAGTACTTC. This sequence encodes CASSPRPGTQYF.

This clonotype has more than one count but fewer than ten. The V call is TRBV15, the J call TRBJ2-5; tentatively, D is TRBD2 (6 bases). Trimming removed 0 bases from V and 7 bases from J, with 18 bases in between. The CDR3 spans 16 residues. Germline values: CDR1 LNHNV, CDR2 YYDKDF (reference sequence). The CDR3 nucleotides are TGTGCCACCAGCAGAGATCTCGGGAGTGGACGAGGGACCCAGTACTTC. Translated: CATSRDLGSGRGTQYF.

In its sample, this clonotype was seen many times. The chain has TRBV28 and TRBJ1-5; tentative D call: TRBD1 (5 bases). V gave up 4 bases and J gave up 6 bases, with 19 bases separating them. The CDR3 loop spans 16 amino acids. From germline, CDR1 is MDHEN and CDR2 SYDVKM. CDR3 coding DNA: TGTGCCAGCAGTTCCTCCGCCTTTAGGGGCAGTCAGCCCCAGCATTTT. Translated, it gives CASSSSAFRGSQPQHF.

In its sample, this clonotype was seen a few times. The chain recombines TRBV19 with TRBJ1-5, with 9 bases aligning to TRBD1. CDR3 length equals 15 residues. The J segment lost 5 bases and the V segment lost 7 bases, leaving 9 bases of the junction unmatched. CDR1 and CDR2 from the germline V gene are LNHDA and SQIVND (reference sequence). In DNA, the CDR3 is TGTGCCAGTAAATGGGGACAGGGAGCGGATCAGCCCCAGCATTTT. This translates into CASKWGQGADQPQHF. Looking up the rest from reference TRBV19 and TRBJ1-5 gives the full variable domain: DGGITQSPKYLFRKEGQNVTLSCEQNLNHDAMYWYRQDPGQGLRLIYYSQIVNDFQKGDIAEGYSVSREKKESFPLTVTSAQKNPTAFYLCASKWGQGADQPQHFGDGTRLSIL.

Many counts were recorded for this clonotype. This chain connects TRBV20-1 to TRBJ2-3, with 7 bases that match TRBD2. With 5 bases clipped from V and 2 bases from J, the junction kept 7 bases outside the gene matches. CDR1 and CDR2 from the germline V gene are DFQATT and SNEGSKA (reference sequence). The CDR3 is 14 amino acids. This chain's CDR3 is CSADTGLYTDTQYF. CDR3 bases: TGCAGTGCTGATACGGGACTATACACAGATACGCAGTATTTT.

The chain joins TRBV27 to TRBJ2-2; 12 bases are shared with TRBD2. Germline lookup yields CDR1 MNHEY and CDR2 SMNVEV (reference sequence). V shed 5 bases, J shed 4 bases, and the junction held 5 bases outside the gene matches. The CDR3 totals 16 residues. CDR3 sequence reads: CASSPLAGGLTGELFF. CDR3 coding DNA: TGTGCCAGCAGTCCACTAGCGGGAGGACTCACCGGGGAGCTGTTTTTT.

V is TRBV18 and J is TRBJ1-2; 8 bases match TRBD1. J was trimmed by 8 bases and V by 3 bases; bases with no gene match: 8. The CDR3 spans 14 residues. Germline V gene data show CDR1 as KGHSH and CDR2 as LQKENI. The DNA for the CDR3 is TGTGCCAGCTCACCGAGACAGGGGCTAGGCGGCTACACCTTC. Protein product: CASSPRQGLGGYTF.

The chain uses TRBV4-3 and TRBJ1-1; TRBD1 matches at 7 bases. Germline CDR1 reads LGHNA; CDR2 reads YSLEER. Trimming cost V 0 bases and J 5 bases; bases outside gene matches: 9. The CDR3 is 16 amino acids. The DNA of the CDR3 is TGCGCCAGCAGCCAAGATCCAGGGGGGAGTTTGACTGAAGCTTTCTTT. It codes for CASSQDPGGSLTEAFF.

This clonotype was seen a few times. The chain uses TRBV6-2 or TRBV6-3 and TRBJ2-3; unclear D gene. V dropped 2 bases and J dropped 5 bases, with 5 bases sitting between them. This CDR3 region has 12 residues. The V gene's germline CDR1 is MNHEY and CDR2 SVGEGT. The CDR3 nucleotides read TGTGCCAGCAGTTACGTCGGAGATACGCAGTATTTT. It encodes CASSYVGDTQYF.

This clonotype was seen at least ten times. The gene calls are TRBV11-2 and TRBJ1-4, with a weak D call TRBD1 (6 bases). Germline assignment: CDR1 SGHAT and CDR2 FQNNGV. V shed 4 bases and J shed 3 bases, with 12 bases lying between them. The length of the CDR3 is 15 residues. This chain's CDR3 is CASSSTGTANEKLFF. CDR3 nucleotides: TGTGCCAGCAGCTCAACAGGGACGGCTAATGAAAAACTGTTTTTT. The full variable domain, completed using reference TRBV11-2 and TRBJ1-4, is EAGVAQSPRYKIIEKRQSVAFWCNPISGHATLYWYQQILGQGPKLLIQFQNNGVVDDSQLPKDRFSAERLKGVDSTLKIQPAKLEDSAVYLCASSSTGTANEKLFFGSGTQLSVL.